This T cell receptor beta chain originates from a study of T cell repertoires in cytomegalovirus infection. Turning to the study itself: It was the public TCR beta signatures that indicated both CMV infection and matching HLA type. Findings and limits, study-wide: In two of eight donors, the top clonotype was HLA-C-restricted CMV-specific. CMV carriers having the relevant HLA were flagged by cumulative public TCR beta family frequency.

This clonotype was observed many times. Its specificity is not known. TCRdb ran MiXCR on the reads and lists one entry per CDR3 protein. The table shows around 210,000 distinct CDR3 sequences, with about 5.9% occurring only once. Germline loops: CDR1 LGHNA, CDR2 YNFKEQ. V was clipped by 3 bases and J by 8 bases, with 13 bases between them. The CDR3 has 13 residues. The source is a human donor in good health (CMV status not recorded). Some clones in this sample may be carry-over from other donors' samples. The chain carries TRBV4-2 and TRBJ1-2, with a tentative D call TRBD1 (5 bases). The sequencing input was PBMCs. As DNA, the CDR3 is TGTGCCAGCAGCCAGGGGCAGGAGGGCGGCTACACCTTC. Protein product: CASSQGQEGGYTF.